The clone carrying this T cell receptor (beta chain) came up many times. The antigen is not known. Cells are PBMCs isolated from over 7.5 ml of fresh blood. Regions amplified from RNA transcripts were the TCR beta CDR3 regions. First-round RT-PCR with HTBI primers amplified the TCR CDR3 region. MiXCR, run by TCRdb on the multiplex PCR reads, gives a single entry per CDR3 protein. The sample lists approximately 510,000 distinct CDR3 sequences, around 21% occurring once. This sample stems from a study of T cells in Graves' hyperthyroidism and ophthalmopathy. Study results and limitations: Among thyroid clonotypes expanded above 0.001, most also appeared in blood.

Germline CDR1 and CDR2: LNHNV and YYDKDF (reference sequence). CDR3 length: 13 residues. The germline V and J ends were trimmed by 0 bases and 6 bases, with 9 bases remaining between them. Material: blood. The clonotype was recovered from a man in his late teens or twenties with Graves' hyperthyroidism. The chain is built from TRBV15 and TRBJ2-7; tentative D call: TRBD2 (6 bases). The CDR3 bases are TGTGCCACCAGCAGAGATCGGCGGGGCGAGCAGTACTTC. It yields the protein CATSRDRRGEQYF.